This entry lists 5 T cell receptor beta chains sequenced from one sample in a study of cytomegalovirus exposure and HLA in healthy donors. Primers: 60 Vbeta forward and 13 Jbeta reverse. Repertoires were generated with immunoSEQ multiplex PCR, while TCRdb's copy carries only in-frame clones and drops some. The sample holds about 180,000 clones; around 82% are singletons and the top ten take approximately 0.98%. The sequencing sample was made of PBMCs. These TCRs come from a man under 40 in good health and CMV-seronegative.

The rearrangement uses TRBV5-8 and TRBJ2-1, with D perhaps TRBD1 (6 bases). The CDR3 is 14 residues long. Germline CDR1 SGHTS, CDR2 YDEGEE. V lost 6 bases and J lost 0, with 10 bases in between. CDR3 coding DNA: TGTGCCAGCAAAAGGGGGACCTCCTACAATGAGCAGTTCTTC. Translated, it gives CASKRGTSYNEQFF. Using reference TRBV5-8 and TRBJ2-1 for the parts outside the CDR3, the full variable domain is EAGVTQSPTHLIKTRGQQATLRCSPISGHTSVYWYQQALGLGLQFLLWYDEGEERNRGNFPPRFSGRQFPNYSSELNVNALELEDSALYLCASKRGTSYNEQFFGPGTRLTVL.

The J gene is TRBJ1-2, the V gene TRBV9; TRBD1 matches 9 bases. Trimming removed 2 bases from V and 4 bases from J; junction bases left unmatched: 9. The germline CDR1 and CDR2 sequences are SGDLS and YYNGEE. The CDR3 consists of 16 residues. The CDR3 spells CASSVDPGQGLYGYTF. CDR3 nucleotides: TGTGCCAGCAGCGTGGACCCGGGACAGGGCCTCTATGGCTACACCTTC.

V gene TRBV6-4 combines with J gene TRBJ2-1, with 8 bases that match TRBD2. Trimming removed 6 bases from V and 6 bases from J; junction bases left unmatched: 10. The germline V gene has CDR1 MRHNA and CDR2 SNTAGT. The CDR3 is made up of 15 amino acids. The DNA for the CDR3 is TGTGCCAGCAGAAGAGGGCGGGAGGACTCCAATGAGCAGTTCTTC. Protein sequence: CASRRGREDSNEQFF.

This CDR3 reads CASSPKGQGPSYEQYF. DNA for the CDR3: TGTGCCAGCAGCCCGAAAGGACAGGGTCCTTCCTACGAGCAGTACTTC. The chain combines TRBV7-9 with TRBJ2-7; TRBD1 agrees at 8 bases. J gave up 1 base and V 5 bases, and 10 bases lay outside the gene matches. This CDR3 has 16 residues. Germline V gene sequence: CDR1 SEHNR, CDR2 FQNEAQ (reference sequence).

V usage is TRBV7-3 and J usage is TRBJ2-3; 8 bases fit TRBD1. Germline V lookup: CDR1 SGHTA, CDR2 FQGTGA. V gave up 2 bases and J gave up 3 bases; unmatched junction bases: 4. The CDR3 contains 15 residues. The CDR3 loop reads CASSLDRGRTDTQYF. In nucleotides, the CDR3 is TGTGCCAGCAGCTTAGACAGGGGTCGGACAGATACGCAGTATTTT.